Reported below is one T cell receptor beta chain. This specimen comes from a study of blood T cell repertoires in COVID-19. The overall study: Donors in the United States, Italy and Spain gave samples during acute or convalescent COVID-19. PBMCs, B-cell-depleted T cells, or T cells provided the cDNA or gDNA that made up the material.

Germline assignment: CDR1 MNHNS and CDR2 SASEGT. The CDR3 runs to 14 residues. V was clipped by 7 bases and J by 4 bases, with 13 bases between them. Per the authors' pipeline: By means of reference gene primer amplification, nucleated cell counts were estimated. Only in-frame clones appear in the TCRdb table, and some are missing; sequencing was by immunoSEQ multiplex PCR. V and J calls and clone size are given by that table; D and trimming were obtained from the DNA. Of about 33,000 clones listed, 84% are singletons. The sample was peripheral blood. The TCR was taken from a human donor in a cohort sampled during active COVID-19. This chain links TRBV6-1 with TRBJ2-2; weak D call: TRBD1 (6 bases). Here the CDR3 reads CASTPQGPTGELFF. In nucleotides, the CDR3 is TGTGCCAGCACCCCCCAGGGGCCCACCGGGGAGCTGTTTTTT.